The clone carrying this T cell receptor (beta chain) has at least ten counts. Its antigen is undetermined. MiXCR, applied by TCRdb to the 5' RACE reads, yields one record per CDR3 protein. Among just over 200,000 distinct CDR3 sequences listed, 7.5% to 10% were seen once. This entry belongs to a study of T-cell memory formation after mild COVID-19. Study results and limitations: Shrinking CD4+ clones were chiefly CM and EM; CD8+ ones were chiefly EMRA.

The CDR3 is made up of 16 amino acids. V lost 5 bases to trimming and J lost 6 bases; unmatched junction nucleotides: 9. Germline loops: CDR1 SGHVS, CDR2 FQNEAQ. The clonotype originates from a man between 18 and 29 years old who had mild COVID-19 (a few samples of this study predate the infection). Cell type and time point are not known. The chain combines TRBV7-8 with TRBJ1-5; 11 bases are a match to TRBD1. The sequenced sample consisted of PBMCs or a T cell subset sorted from them (not recorded which). CDR3 sequence (DNA): TGTGCCAGCAGCCCCTTTGGACAGGGGGCGATTCAGCCCCAGCATTTT. Encoded protein: CASSPFGQGAIQPQHF.